This T cell receptor (beta chain) was captured by sequencing in a study of neurological immune-mediated disorders. Via MiXCR, TCRdb re-called the 5' RACE reads, giving one row per CDR3 protein. The repertoire holds tens of thousands of distinct CDR3 sequences, with around 3.1% as singletons. The CDR3 extends over 12 amino acids. V was cut by 0 bases and J by 7 bases, with 4 bases left in between. The sequencing sample was made of PBMCs. The chain joins TRBV12-3 or TRBV12-4 to TRBJ1-5; D remains unclear. The source is a man aged 35 to 55 with multiple sclerosis. The CDR3 loop reads CASSLASQPQHF. The CDR3 DNA reads as TGTGCCAGCAGTTTAGCTTCCCAGCCCCAGCATTTT.